This T cell receptor beta chain is from a study of cytomegalovirus exposure and HLA in healthy donors. Findings and caveats of the study: Upon later analysis, TCR association rates were observed to vary by HLA locus, being highest for DRB1 and lowest for HLA-C.

With regard to this clone: The target antigen is unknown.

The PCR contained 60 Vbeta and 13 Jbeta primers. Some clones are missing from TCRdb's copy, which holds only in-frame ones; the method was immunoSEQ multiplex PCR. This sample has under 200,000 clones, with roughly 80% found just once. The CDR3 has 13 residues. V lost 4 bases, J lost 7 bases, and 14 bases lay in between. From germline, CDR1 is LGHNA and CDR2 YSLEER. The chain combines TRBV4-3 with TRBJ2-7; D unresolved. Input material: PBMCs. The source is a man aged 55 to 69 in good health and CMV-seronegative. CDR3 sequence (DNA): TGCGCCAGCAGCCTGGGTTCCGACGGGGAGCAGTACTTC. Protein product: CASSLGSDGEQYF.